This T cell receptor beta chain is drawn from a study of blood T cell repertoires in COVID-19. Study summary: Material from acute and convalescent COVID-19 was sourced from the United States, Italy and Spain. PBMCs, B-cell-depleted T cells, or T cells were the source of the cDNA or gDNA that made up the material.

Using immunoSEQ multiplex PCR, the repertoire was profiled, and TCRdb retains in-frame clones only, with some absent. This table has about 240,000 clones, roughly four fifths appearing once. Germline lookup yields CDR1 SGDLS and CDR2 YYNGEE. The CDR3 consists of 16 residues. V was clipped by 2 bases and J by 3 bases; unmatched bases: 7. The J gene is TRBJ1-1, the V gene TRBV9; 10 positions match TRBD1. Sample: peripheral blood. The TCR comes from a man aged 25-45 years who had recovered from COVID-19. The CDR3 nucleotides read TGTGCCAGCAGCGTCGGGACAGGGGTTCGAGACACTGAAGCTTTCTTT. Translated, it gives CASSVGTGVRDTEAFF.